Shown below are 8 T cell receptor beta chains from a single sample sequenced in a study of T cell responses to AZD1222 COVID-19 vaccine. Sequenced by immunoSEQ multiplex PCR; TCRdb stores in-frame clones only, minus some. Counted here are 100,000 to 150,000 clones, less than 95% occurring once; the ten biggest clones make up about 4.1%. The material sequenced was peripheral blood, taken on day 0 of MenACWY control vaccination. The receptors stem from an adult in good health.

The rearrangement uses TRBV15 and TRBJ2-3; 11 nucleotides agree with TRBD2. The ends lost 3 bases at V and 0 bases at J; junction bases unmatched: 5. CDR1 and CDR2 from the germline V gene are LNHNV and YYDKDF (reference sequence). CDR3 length equals 17 residues. In DNA, the CDR3 is TGTGCCACCAGCAGTATAGCGGGGGGGCGAAGCACAGATACGCAGTATTTT. Residues: CATSSIAGGRSTDTQYF.

The chain has TRBV11-2 and TRBJ2-1; D uncertain. V was shortened by 0 bases and J by 8 bases, with 11 bases between the two germline ends. Germline V gene data show CDR1 as SGHAT and CDR2 as FQNNGV. The CDR3 loop spans 14 amino acids. The CDR3 nucleotides read TGTGCCAGCAGCTTAGATCTAGACCGCGATGAGCAGTTCTTC. This codes for CASSLDLDRDEQFF.

A word on this clone: Other DNA sequences in this specimen translate into the identical CDR3. The chain joins TRBV10-3 to TRBJ2-5; 7 nucleotides line up with TRBD1. In germline, CDR1 is ENHRY, CDR2 SYGVKD. With V trimmed by 6 bases and J by 5 bases, 6 bases remained unmatched. This CDR3 contains 13 residues. Here the CDR3 DNA reads TGTGCCATCAGGAGACAGGGTGGGGAGACCCAGTACTTC. The encoded protein is CAIRRQGGETQYF.

The CDR3, as DNA: TGTGCCACCAGTGAGAGGGACGGTCCTAGAGAAAAACTGTTTTTT. Translating gives CATSERDGPREKLFF. The rearrangement links TRBV24-1 to TRBJ1-4; D may be TRBD1 (5 bases). The germline CDR1 and CDR2 sequences are KGHDR and SFDVKD. The germline V and J ends were trimmed by 4 bases and 8 bases, with 16 bases remaining between them. This CDR3 comprises 15 residues.

The chain uses TRBV27 and TRBJ2-7; 11 bases fit TRBD2. The CDR3 length is 18 residues. V shed 5 bases, J shed 5 bases, and the junction held 17 bases outside the gene matches. The germline gives CDR1 MNHEY, CDR2 SMNVEV (reference sequence). This chain's CDR3 is CASSGRTSGYGPLDEQYF. CDR3 coding DNA: TGTGCCAGCAGTGGAAGGACTAGCGGGTATGGCCCCCTGGACGAGCAGTACTTC.

The J gene is TRBJ2-3, the V gene TRBV6-2 or TRBV6-3, with D unresolved. The CDR3 extends over 14 amino acids. V gave up 5 bases and J gave up 4 bases, with 13 bases separating them. Looked up from germline, CDR1 is MNHEY and CDR2 is SVGEGT. DNA for the CDR3: TGTGCCAGCAGTCTCCCTCCGCGTCCAGATACGCAGTATTTT. This encodes CASSLPPRPDTQYF.

This rearrangement joins TRBV5-1 to TRBJ2-2; tentatively, D is TRBD2 (6 bases). V was clipped by 4 bases and J by 5 bases, with 21 bases between them. Germline V CDR1 and CDR2: SGHRS, YFSETQ. The CDR3 consists of 17 residues. The CDR3 loop is CASSPTQTSSRTGELFF. The CDR3 DNA is TGCGCCAGCAGCCCCACACAGACTAGTTCGCGGACCGGGGAGCTGTTTTTT.

The chain is built from TRBV7-2 and TRBJ1-4; D is undetermined. This CDR3 has 11 residues. CDR1 and CDR2 (germline): SGHTA, FQGNSA. V shed 5 bases and J shed 13 bases, with 11 bases lying between them. CDR3 nucleotide sequence: TGTGCCAGCAGCAGAGACGAGAGACTGTTTTTT. Translating gives CASSRDERLFF.